A selection of T cell receptor beta chains follows, all from one sample in a study of Tregs in tolerant kidney transplant recipients. Sequenced by immunoSEQ multiplex PCR; TCRdb stores in-frame clones only, minus some. The table records over 60,000 clones, about 89% of them present only once. The material was CD4+ T cells from blood, obtained before the transplant. The receptors come from a human donor who received a combined kidney and bone marrow transplant. CDR3s include the opening cysteine and the closing phenylalanine or tryptophan. The D gene is left open where the match is weak. Not all rows give a size; the values are once, few, many and, for expanded clones, a class.

v_gene	d_gene	abundance	j_gene	len	CDR3aa	CDR3nt
TRBV10-3	NA	NA	TRBJ1-2	15	CAISEADTANYGYTF	TGTGCCATCAGTGAGGCGGACACCGCTAACTATGGCTACACCTTC
TRBV18	TRBD1	NA	TRBJ2-1	15	CASSPRRETGQGQFF	TGTGCCAGCTCACCACGCCGTGAAACGGGACAGGGACAGTTCTTC
TRBV19	NA	NA	TRBJ1-5	13	CASSNTGFQPQHF	TGTGCCAGTAGTAACACAGGGTTTCAGCCCCAGCATTTT
TRBV7-9	NA	NA	TRBJ1-1	14	CASSNRMMNTEAFF	TGTGCCAGCAGCAACAGGATGATGAACACTGAAGCTTTCTTT
TRBV28	NA	NA	TRBJ1-1	14	CALSGASEGTEAFF	TGTGCCTTATCAGGGGCTTCGGAAGGCACTGAAGCTTTCTTT
TRBV28	TRBD2	once	TRBJ2-3	16	CASSIGTSEYTDTQYF	TGTGCCAGCAGTATTGGGACTAGCGAATACACAGATACGCAGTATTTT
TRBV18	NA	once	TRBJ1-1	11	CASSPDTEAFF	TGTGCCAGCTCACCCGACACTGAAGCTTTCTTT
TRBV25-1	TRBD2	NA	TRBJ2-7	13	CASSEGLAGLQYF	TGTGCCAGCAGTGAGGGACTAGCGGGGTTGCAGTACTTC
TRBV28	TRBD2	NA	TRBJ2-3	16	CASSFPGGPVSDTQYF	TGTGCCAGCAGTTTCCCGGGAGGGCCCGTCTCAGATACGCAGTATTTT
TRBV6-1	NA	once	TRBJ1-2	11	CASSPSYGYTF	TGTGCCAGCAGTCCCAGTTATGGCTACACCTTC
TRBV28	TRBD1	NA	TRBJ1-4	14	CASRGGQLGEKLFF	TGTGCCAGCAGAGGGGGACAGTTGGGTGAAAAACTGTTTTTT
TRBV7-3	NA	NA	TRBJ2-7	13	CASSLQQGYEQYF	TGTGCCAGCAGCTTACAACAGGGCTACGAGCAGTACTTC
TRBV18	NA	NA	TRBJ2-1	15	CASSPRQAGDNEQFF	TGTGCCAGCTCACCGAGACAAGCAGGGGACAATGAGCAGTTCTTC
TRBV7-2	NA	NA	TRBJ1-1	15	CASSPWAGENTEAFF	TGTGCCAGCAGCCCCTGGGCGGGGGAGAACACTGAAGCTTTCTTT
TRBV27	TRBD2	once	TRBJ2-2	18	CASSSIPLAGVGPGELFF	TGTGCCAGCAGTTCAATCCCTTTAGCGGGGGTAGGACCCGGGGAGCTGTTTTTT
TRBV18	NA	NA	TRBJ1-2	15	CASSPPGHGSYGYTF	TGTGCCAGCTCACCTCCGGGACACGGATCCTATGGCTACACCTTC
TRBV27	TRBD2	NA	TRBJ2-7	15	CASSPLSGRIYEQYF	TGTGCCAGCAGTCCGCTTAGCGGGAGGATATACGAGCAGTACTTC
TRBV28	NA	once	TRBJ2-2	13	CASSLGQTGELFF	TGTGCCAGCAGTCTCGGACAGACCGGGGAGCTGTTTTTT
TRBV27	NA	NA	TRBJ1-4	15	CASSLGPGVNEKLFF	TGTGCCAGCAGTTTAGGACCGGGGGTAAATGAAAAACTGTTTTTT
TRBV15	NA	NA	TRBJ2-1	16	CATSRDLLREPNEQFF	TGTGCCACCAGCAGAGACCTTTTGAGGGAGCCCAATGAGCAGTTCTTC
TRBV11-2	NA	few	TRBJ2-3	13	CASRDTGTDTQYF	TGTGCCAGCAGGGATACAGGGACAGATACGCAGTATTTT
TRBV10-3	NA	NA	TRBJ2-3	13	CAIGTTSTDTQYF	TGTGCCATCGGGACAACTAGCACAGATACGCAGTATTTT
TRBV2	TRBD2	NA	TRBJ2-7	14	CASRLAGVMYEQYF	TGTGCCAGCAGACTAGCGGGAGTTATGTACGAGCAGTACTTC
TRBV30	TRBD2	NA	TRBJ2-3	14	CAWRIAGKGDTQYF	TGTGCCTGGAGGATAGCGGGAAAGGGAGATACGCAGTATTTT
TRBV7-2	NA	NA	TRBJ2-7	13	CASSFGGFDEQYF	TGTGCCAGCAGCTTCGGAGGGTTTGACGAGCAGTACTTC
TRBV2	NA	NA	TRBJ1-4	15	CASRETGMAYEKLFF	TGTGCCAGCAGAGAAACAGGGATGGCCTATGAAAAACTGTTTTTT
TRBV6-1	TRBD1	once	TRBJ1-2	15	CASRLSRTGSYGYTF	TGTGCCAGCAGATTATCGAGGACAGGAAGCTATGGCTACACCTTC